The 23 T cell receptor beta chains below all came from one sample that was sequenced in a study of T cell changes during pregnancy in multiple sclerosis. The repertoire was sequenced with immunoSEQ multiplex PCR; TCRdb's copy has only in-frame clones and lacks some. The data show about 69,000 clones, about 91% seen once. Here the sequenced sample was CD4+ T cells from peripheral blood mononuclear cells, taken in the third trimester of pregnancy. The receptors originated from a female donor in good health, enrolled as a control in a pregnancy study.

The rearrangement joins TRBV4-3 to TRBJ2-7; D is ambiguous. The CDR3 has 13 residues. Germline CDR1 LGHNA, CDR2 YSLEER. Deletions cut 1 base from V and 6 bases from J, with 10 bases between. The CDR3 DNA reads TGCGCCAGCAGCCAAGGAGGAGTGACCGAGCAGTACTTC. Protein sequence: CASSQGGVTEQYF.

The V call is TRBV7-2, the J call TRBJ1-6, with a possible D match to TRBD1 (6 bases). V was trimmed by 2 bases and J by 10 bases, leaving 15 bases between them. Germline loops: CDR1 SGHTA, CDR2 FQGNSA. CDR3 length: 15 residues. CDR3 region: CASSLRTGFESPLHF. In nucleotides, the CDR3 is TGTGCCAGCAGCTTAAGAACAGGGTTTGAGTCACCCCTCCACTTT.

This chain links TRBV7-3 with TRBJ2-1; 7 nucleotides match TRBD2. With V trimmed by 5 bases and J by 0 bases, 10 bases remained unmatched. The CDR3 extends over 17 amino acids. Germline assignment: CDR1 SGHTA and CDR2 FQGTGA. CDR3 protein: CASSTHEGLSSYNEQFF. CDR3 nucleotides: TGTGCCAGCAGCACTCACGAGGGACTAAGCTCCTACAATGAGCAGTTCTTC.

V gene TRBV4-2 combines with J gene TRBJ1-2, with unresolved D. V dropped 0 bases and J dropped 2 bases, with 10 bases sitting between them. The CDR3 is 15 amino acids. Germline values: CDR1 LGHNA, CDR2 YNFKEQ. The CDR3 protein is CASSQDRGENYGYTF. As DNA, the CDR3 is TGTGCCAGCAGCCAAGATCGGGGTGAAAACTATGGCTACACCTTC.

The sample holds one count of this clone. V is TRBV5-1 and J is TRBJ2-2; D is ambiguous. Germline lookup yields CDR1 SGHRS and CDR2 YFSETQ. CDR3 length equals 14 residues. Trimming removed 3 bases from V and 0 bases from J, with 6 bases in between. The CDR3 loop reads CASSSEPNTGELFF. Here the CDR3 DNA reads TGCGCCAGCAGCTCAGAACCGAACACCGGGGAGCTGTTTTTT.

The chain carries TRBV10-2 and TRBJ2-6; weak D call: TRBD2 (5 bases). This CDR3 is 16 amino acids long. Per germline, CDR1 WSHSY and CDR2 SAAADI. Between the trimmed V and J ends, which lost 8 bases and 0 bases, there was a span of 14 bases. CDR3 DNA sequence: TGCGCCAGCTCAACCGGACTGCTCTCTGGGGCCAACGTCCTGACTTTC. Its translation: CASSTGLLSGANVLTF.

The V call is TRBV11-3, the J call TRBJ1-3; D gene uncertain. The ends were cut back, 1 base at V and 0 bases at J, with 10 bases in the middle. Germline assignment: CDR1 SGHNT and CDR2 YENEEA. The CDR3 is 16 amino acids. CDR3 sequence (DNA): TGTGCCAGCAGCTTAGGAGTTACTAGCTCTGGAAACACCATATATTTT. Its protein product is CASSLGVTSSGNTIYF.

The chain couples TRBV15 to TRBJ1-1, with D unresolved. Germline assignment: CDR1 LNHNV and CDR2 YYDKDF (reference sequence). The CDR3 sequence is 14 residues long. V gave up 3 bases and J gave up 5 bases, with 13 bases separating them. The CDR3 reads CATSRGEVLTEAFF. In DNA form, the CDR3 reads TGTGCCACCAGCAGGGGAGAGGTACTGACTGAAGCTTTCTTT.

The chain is built from TRBV9 and TRBJ2-5; TRBD1 matches 10 bases. The CDR3 runs to 21 residues. Germline trimming cut 3 bases from V and 2 bases from J; bases unmatched to any gene: 22. CDR1 is SGDLS and CDR2 is YYNGEE in the germline V gene. The DNA of the CDR3 is TGTGCCAGCAGCGCGGGGGGTGTGACATTGTGGGGACAGGGGCTGCAAGAGACCCAGTACTTC. Its translation: CASSAGGVTLWGQGLQETQYF.

This clone was counted only a few times. The V call is TRBV4-3, the J call TRBJ1-2; D might be TRBD1 (6 bases). The CDR3 length is 16 residues. The V end was cut by 1 base, the J end by 6 bases, with 18 bases between. The germline V gene encodes CDR1 LGHNA and CDR2 YSLEER. This CDR3 is CASSQGRTGSHHGYTF. CDR3 sequence (DNA): TGCGCCAGCAGCCAAGGTAGAACAGGGAGTCATCATGGCTACACCTTC.

The chain joins TRBV7-9 to TRBJ1-1; 7 nucleotides line up with TRBD1. This CDR3 is 16 amino acids long. Germline V gives CDR1 SEHNR, CDR2 FQNEAQ (reference sequence). The junction had 13 bases not matched to a gene; V was cut back by 5 bases and J by 4 bases. DNA for the CDR3: TGTGCCAGCAGCCTGTTAGTAGGGGGCGCGGGCACTGAAGCTTTCTTT. Its protein is CASSLLVGGAGTEAFF.

This clone was counted once. V gene TRBV4-3 combines with J gene TRBJ1-1; TRBD1 might be the D (5 bases). Germline CDR1 reads LGHNA; CDR2 reads YSLEER. CDR3 length: 14 residues. Trimming stripped 0 bases from V and 4 bases from J, with 9 bases between. The CDR3 DNA reads TGCGCCAGCAGCCAAGATGCGGGGGTCACTGAAGCTTTCTTT. This sequence encodes CASSQDAGVTEAFF.

This chain joins TRBV5-4 and TRBJ2-7; D ambiguous. The V gene lost 2 bases and the J gene lost 1 base, with 10 bases spanning the gap. This CDR3 is 14 amino acids long. Germline V gene sequence: CDR1 SGHNT, CDR2 YYREEE (reference sequence). The CDR3 spells CASSFRDTSYEQYF. CDR3 nucleotide sequence: TGTGCCAGCAGCTTCCGCGACACTTCCTACGAGCAGTACTTC.

The V and J genes are TRBV6-5 and TRBJ2-2; tentatively, D is TRBD1 (6 bases). V gave up 6 bases and J gave up 5 bases, with 10 bases separating them. The germline gives CDR1 MNHEY, CDR2 SVGAGI. There are 13 residues in the CDR3. Here the CDR3 reads CASREQGTGELFF. The CDR3 nucleotides are TGTGCCAGCAGGGAACAGGGAACCGGGGAGCTGTTTTTT.

The chain couples TRBV18 to TRBJ2-7, with 8 bases identical to TRBD2. Per germline, CDR1 KGHSH and CDR2 LQKENI. This CDR3 is built from 14 residues. J gave up 3 bases and V 3 bases, and 4 bases lay outside the gene matches. CDR3 amino acids: CASSPPGTSYEQYF. Written as DNA, the CDR3 is TGTGCCAGCTCACCCCCCGGGACTAGCTACGAGCAGTACTTC.

In DNA, the CDR3 is TGTGCCAGCAGTGAAGCCAGGAACACCGGGGAGCTGTTTTTT. Protein sequence: CASSEARNTGELFF. The V and J genes are TRBV2 and TRBJ2-2, with D unresolved. Trimming removed 0 bases from V and 1 base from J, with 3 bases in between. CDR3 length: 14 amino acids. Germline V gene sequence: CDR1 SNHLY, CDR2 FYNNEI. Combining the CDR3 with reference TRBV2 and TRBJ2-2 gives the whole variable domain EPEVTQTPSHQVTQMGQEVILRCVPISNHLYFYWYRQILGQKVEFLVSFYNNEISEKSEIFDDQFSVERPDGSNFTLKIRSTKLEDSAMYFCASSEARNTGELFFGEGSRLTVL.

The chain is built from TRBV9 and TRBJ2-1; 9 positions match TRBD2. The germline CDR1 and CDR2 sequences are SGDLS and YYNGEE. The CDR3 has 15 amino acids. J gave up 6 bases and V 2 bases, and 6 bases lay outside the gene matches. The CDR3 reads CASSVVLAGTNEQFF. The CDR3 DNA sequence: TGTGCCAGCAGCGTCGTCCTAGCGGGGACCAATGAGCAGTTCTTC.

There are many counts of this clone. The CDR3 DNA sequence: TGTGCCAGCTCACCAGAACAGTCGAACACTGAAGCTTTCTTT. Translating it yields CASSPEQSNTEAFF. This sequence joins TRBV18 and TRBJ1-1; D is unresolved. V dropped 2 bases and J dropped 1 base, with 8 bases sitting between them. Looked up from germline, CDR1 is KGHSH and CDR2 is LQKENI. The CDR3 is 14 amino acids.

V gene TRBV11-2 combines with J gene TRBJ2-1; weak D call: TRBD1 (6 bases). CDR1 and CDR2 (germline): SGHAT, FQNNGV. This CDR3 is 15 amino acids long. The V and J ends lost 6 bases and 6 bases respectively, with 18 bases between them. CDR3 coding DNA: TGTGCCAGCAGGTTCTGGGGGCAGCGGCTCAATGAGCAGTTCTTC. Amino acid sequence: CASRFWGQRLNEQFF.

The J gene is TRBJ1-6, the V gene TRBV30; D might be TRBD1 (6 bases). Germline CDR1 GTSNPN, CDR2 SVGIG (reference sequence). CDR3 length equals 14 residues. V was shortened by 1 base and J by 9 bases, with 13 bases between the two germline ends. CDR3 nucleotides: TGTGCCTGGAGTGAGGGGACACACATTTCACCCCTCCACTTT. It is translated as CAWSEGTHISPLHF.

The chain carries TRBV15 and TRBJ1-1; D perhaps matches TRBD1 (5 bases). The V end was cut by 2 bases, the J end by 5 bases, with 12 bases between. The CDR3 extends over 14 amino acids. Germline V gene lookup returns CDR1 LNHNV and CDR2 YYDKDF (reference sequence). The CDR3 DNA follows: TGTGCCACCAGCAGAAACCAGGGAGGGACTGAAGCTTTCTTT. It encodes CATSRNQGGTEAFF.

The chain has TRBV6-6 and TRBJ2-7, with TRBD2 matching 8 bases. Unmatched junction bases numbered 16, after V lost 7 bases and J lost 5 bases. CDR1 is MNHNY and CDR2 is SVGAGI in the germline V gene (reference sequence). This CDR3 is built from 16 residues. The CDR3 sequence: CASTPSGGLLIHEQYF. CDR3 bases: TGTGCCAGCACCCCATCGGGAGGGTTATTGATTCACGAGCAGTACTTC.

This rearrangement joins TRBV4-1 to TRBJ1-1, with D perhaps matching TRBD1 (6 bases). V was trimmed by 0 bases and J by 1 base, leaving 15 bases between them. Germline loops: CDR1 MGHRA, CDR2 YSYEKL. The CDR3 runs to 17 residues. The CDR3 here is CASSQDVTGRWNTEAFF. The CDR3 region has the DNA TGCGCCAGCAGCCAAGATGTCACAGGGAGATGGAACACTGAAGCTTTCTTT.